This T cell receptor (beta chain) is drawn from a study of immune cell composition in non-small cell lung cancer. The study, taken as a whole, reports: Lung squamous cell carcinoma tumours had significantly higher top 10 clone scores and productive clonality than lung adenocarcinoma. Tumour TCR-beta clonality was not significantly tied to smoking pack-years. Roughly 82% of squamous and approximately 31% of adenocarcinoma cases had tumour-associated clones >0.5%.

V lost 6 bases, J lost 3 bases, and 6 bases stayed unmatched. Per germline, CDR1 KGHSH and CDR2 LQKENI. The CDR3 runs 15 residues. In the case of this clone: Its specificity is unknown.

This table comes from immunoSEQ multiplex PCR, and its TCRdb copy is limited to in-frame clones, with some not included. The table lists several thousand clones, approximately 80% of them singletons. V is TRBV18 and J is TRBJ1-2; 11 bases line up with TRBD1. The receptor was isolated from a human donor with non-small cell lung cancer. The specimen sequenced was lung tumor tissue. CDR3 amino acids: CASSPGQGAYYGYTF. The DNA for the CDR3 is TGTGCCAGCTCGCCCGGACAGGGGGCTTACTATGGCTACACCTTC. The entire variable domain, with the rest obtained from reference TRBV18 and TRBJ1-2, is as follows: NAGVMQNPRHLVRRRGQEARLRCSPMKGHSHVYWYRQLPEEGLKFMVYLQKENIIDESGMPKERFSAEFPKEGPSILRIQQVVRGDSAAYFCASSPGQGAYYGYTFGSGTRLTVV.